In this sample, the clone carrying this T cell receptor beta chain turned up once. Its antigen is not identified. This specimen belongs to a study of shared clonotypes between healthy human individuals. Overall study: The donors, a couple of women and a few men, were aged 18 to 49.

Using immunoSEQ multiplex PCR, the repertoire was profiled, and TCRdb retains in-frame clones only, with some absent. Counted here are some 490,000 clones, about 85% occurring once; the ten biggest clones make up 9.5% to 15%. Germline V gene sequence: CDR1 LNHDA, CDR2 SQIVND (reference sequence). The length of the CDR3 is 18 residues. V dropped 5 bases and J dropped 1; count of bases not matched to a gene: 16. Findings and limits, study-wide: Sampling covered nothing but blood. Tissue TCR repertoires likely differ from those found in blood.

This TCR derives from a woman aged 40 to 55 in good health. Some clones in this sample may be carry-over from other donors' samples. Sequences were obtained from PBMCs. This sequence joins TRBV19 and TRBJ1-2, with 7 bases lining up with TRBD1. CDR3 sequence: CASSGLGTEFIFNYGYTF. CDR3 DNA sequence: TGTGCCAGTAGTGGGCTAGGGACAGAATTCATCTTTAACTATGGCTACACCTTC.